The 26 T cell receptor beta chains given below trace back to one sample, sequenced in a study of response to subunit inactivated influenza vaccine listed by TCRdb under 2018. The method behind the library was RT-PCR. Sequencer: Illumina HiSeq 2500. TCRdb reanalyzed the raw reads on its own, using fastp at Q25 for trimming and MiXCR for clone calling, and kept in-frame beta chains. One record per CDR3 amino acid sequence lists the most common genes and DNA. A total of 200,000 to 300,000 distinct CDR3 sequences appear in this sample, 12% of them only once. The top ten clonotypes cover 7.8% of the sample. Material: non-naive T cells sorted from PBMCs, obtained 14 to 15 days before vaccination. The cell subset or site tag for this specimen amounts to: memory T cell fraction. The receptors were gathered from a man in his fifties or sixties who received an inactivated influenza vaccine. Donor details come from another sample of the same person, matched by shared clones.

This clonotype appeared a few times. The rearrangement uses TRBV9 and TRBJ2-3; 7 positions agree with TRBD2. Germline V gene sequence: CDR1 SGDLS, CDR2 YYNGEE. V gave up 0 bases and J gave up 0 bases; unmatched junction bases: 1. This CDR3 is 15 amino acids long. In DNA form, the CDR3 reads TGTGCCAGCAGCGTAGCGGGGGGAAGCACAGATACGCAGTATTTT. Translation: CASSVAGGSTDTQYF.

This clonotype showed up many times. The rearrangement links TRBV6-2 or TRBV6-3 to TRBJ2-7; D unclear. Germline CDR1 reads MNHEY; CDR2 reads SVGEGT. The CDR3 length is 12 residues. Between the trimmed V and J ends, which lost 5 bases and 1 base, there was a span of 6 bases. The CDR3 spells CASSALSYEQYF. CDR3 bases: TGTGCCAGCAGTGCCCTATCCTACGAGCAGTACTTC.

The chain has TRBV24-1 and TRBJ2-1; no definite D call. With 3 bases removed from V and 0 bases from J, the gap between germline ends came to 2 bases. This CDR3 has 13 amino acids. CDR1 and CDR2 (germline): KGHDR, SFDVKD. Here the CDR3 DNA reads TGTGCCACCAGTGATGACTCCTACAATGAGCAGTTCTTC. Translated, it gives CATSDDSYNEQFF.

V and J are TRBV20-1 and TRBJ2-7; 8 nucleotides line up with TRBD2. Germline V lookup: CDR1 DFQATT, CDR2 SNEGSKA (reference sequence). V gave up 0 bases and J gave up 6 bases; unmatched junction bases: 10. The length of the CDR3 is 15 residues. The CDR3 nucleotides are TGCAGTGCTAGAGATTGGCGGGAGGAGGTTTCCGAGCAGTACTTC. It is translated as CSARDWREEVSEQYF.

The chain is built from TRBV5-8 and TRBJ1-1; D remains ambiguous. From germline, CDR1 is SGHTS and CDR2 YDEGEE. Trimming took 5 bases from V and 0 from J, leaving 11 bases between them. The CDR3 runs 14 residues. CDR3 sequence reads: CASRLTAVNTEAFF. DNA for the CDR3: TGTGCCAGCAGACTTACGGCGGTGAACACTGAAGCTTTCTTT.

This clonotype was counted only a few times. The gene calls are TRBV20-1 and TRBJ2-7; 7 bases fit TRBD1. This CDR3 is built from 14 residues. CDR1 and CDR2 from the germline V gene are DFQATT and SNEGSKA (reference sequence). The J segment lost 2 bases and the V segment lost 0 bases, leaving 4 bases of the junction unmatched. The CDR3 loop reads CSARDAGTAYEQYF. As DNA, the CDR3 is TGCAGTGCTAGAGATGCCGGGACAGCCTACGAGCAGTACTTC.

The V gene is TRBV20-1, the J gene TRBJ2-6, with D uncertain. V shed 6 bases and J shed 1 base, with 13 bases lying between them. This CDR3 has 15 residues. Germline loops: CDR1 DFQATT, CDR2 SNEGSKA (reference sequence). CDR3 region: CSALLTPSGANVLTF. The DNA of the CDR3 is TGCAGTGCCCTCCTGACTCCGTCTGGGGCCAACGTCCTGACTTTC.

This clonotype was counted only a few times. This rearrangement joins TRBV12-3 or TRBV12-4 to TRBJ1-5, with D tentatively TRBD1 (5 bases). The CDR3 contains 15 residues. With 6 bases removed from V and 2 bases from J, the gap between germline ends came to 14 bases. CDR3 nucleotides: TGTGCCAGCAGCCGGGGTGGGGGACGCAATCAGCCCCAGCATTTT. Its translation is CASSRGGGRNQPQHF.

V gene TRBV6-5 combines with J gene TRBJ2-1, with D maybe TRBD2 (6 bases). The CDR3 runs 15 residues. Germline V gives CDR1 MNHEY, CDR2 SVGAGI. V was trimmed by 4 bases and J by 4 bases, leaving 14 bases between them. The CDR3 DNA follows: TGTGCCAGCAGTTCCTTGTCGGGAGTATACAATGAGCAGTTCTTC. Amino acids: CASSSLSGVYNEQFF.

This clonotype was seen a handful of times. The chain uses TRBV30 and TRBJ2-7; D unclear. Trimming took 5 bases from V and 2 from J, leaving 7 bases between them. CDR3 size: 11 residues. Germline CDR1 is GTSNPN and CDR2 is SVGIG (reference sequence). In DNA form, the CDR3 reads TGTGCCTGGCGAAAAACCTACGAGCAGTACTTC. It yields the protein CAWRKTYEQYF.

There are a few counts of this clonotype. The chain carries TRBV29-1 and TRBJ2-5, with 9 bases fitting TRBD1. After removal of 6 bases from V and 5 bases from J, the junction contained 10 bases not matched to a gene. The germline V gene encodes CDR1 SQVTM and CDR2 ANQGSEA. This CDR3 has 14 amino acids. In DNA, the CDR3 is TGCAGCGTCGCCGATCCCGGGACAGGGGAGACCCAGTACTTC. Translated, it gives CSVADPGTGETQYF.

As for this clonotype: An end of the junction differs from the germline gene, which may be a read error. V and J are TRBV6-2 or TRBV6-3 and TRBJ2-5, with D tentatively TRBD2 (6 bases). The CDR3 has 16 amino acids. Germline V CDR1 and CDR2: MNHEY, SVGEGT. This chain's CDR3 is CASSNQIAEAHETEYF. CDR3 sequence (DNA): TGTGCCAGCAGCAACCAGATAGCGGAGGCGCACGAGACCGAGTACTTC.

Ten or more counts support this clonotype. The chain has TRBV4-1 and TRBJ2-1; tentatively, D is TRBD1 (6 bases). This CDR3 region has 16 residues. Germline V lookup: CDR1 MGHRA, CDR2 YSYEKL. Trimming shortened V by 0 bases and J by 4 bases, and 13 bases separated the two germline ends. Here the CDR3 DNA reads TGCGCCAGCAGCCAAGAAGAACAGGGTCGGTACAATGAGCAGTTCTTC. Translating it yields CASSQEEQGRYNEQFF.

This clonotype has ten or more counts. This chain links TRBV6-2 or TRBV6-3 with TRBJ2-7; TRBD1 or TRBD2 may be the D gene (6 bases each). This CDR3 spans 14 amino acids. The V gene lost 5 bases and the J gene lost 5 bases, with 16 bases spanning the gap. Germline lookup yields CDR1 MNHEY and CDR2 SVGEGT. This CDR3 is CASSTGRRPDEQYF. The CDR3, as DNA: TGTGCCAGCAGTACAGGGAGGCGACCGGACGAGCAGTACTTC.

The chain combines TRBV12-3 or TRBV12-4 with TRBJ1-2; D is ambiguous. V was cut by 11 bases and J by 4 bases, with 11 bases left in between. The length of the CDR3 is 11 residues. The chain's CDR3 is CASSDGYGYTF. DNA of the CDR3: TGTGCCTCGTCGGACGGCTATGGCTACACCTTC.

There are a few counts of this clonotype. The chain carries TRBV12-3 or TRBV12-4 and TRBJ1-6; TRBD1 matches at 8 bases. This CDR3 spans 16 amino acids. J gave up 4 bases and V 6 bases, and 8 bases lay outside the gene matches. CDR3 nucleotide sequence: TGTGCCAGCAGCCCCGGGACAGGCGTTTATAATTCACCCCTCCACTTT. Its protein product is CASSPGTGVYNSPLHF.

This clonotype was recorded many times. This rearrangement joins TRBV4-2 to TRBJ1-3; tentative D call: TRBD1 (5 bases). This CDR3 is 16 amino acids long. Looked up from germline, CDR1 is LGHNA and CDR2 is YNFKEQ. V was shortened by 0 bases and J by 0 bases, with 9 bases between the two germline ends. In DNA, the CDR3 is TGTGCCAGCAGCCAAGAACCACAGGACTCTGGAAACACCATATATTTT. Amino acid sequence: CASSQEPQDSGNTIYF.

This clonotype has just a few counts. The genes are TRBV2 and TRBJ2-2, with D possibly TRBD1 on 6 matching bases. This CDR3 is 15 amino acids long. The germline V and J ends were trimmed by 4 bases and 3 bases, with 12 bases remaining between them. The V gene's germline CDR1 is SNHLY and CDR2 FYNNEI. As DNA, the CDR3 is TGTGCCAGCAGTGCGCAACAGGGTGACACCGGGGAGCTGTTTTTT. Translated: CASSAQQGDTGELFF. The entire variable domain, with the rest obtained from reference TRBV2 and TRBJ2-2, is as follows: EPEVTQTPSHQVTQMGQEVILRCVPISNHLYFYWYRQILGQKVEFLVSFYNNEISEKSEIFDDQFSVERPDGSNFTLKIRSTKLEDSAMYFCASSAQQGDTGELFFGEGSRLTVL.

The sample holds many counts of this clonotype. This chain connects TRBV7-2 to TRBJ1-5; 9 bases map to TRBD1. Germline CDR1 and CDR2: SGHTA and FQGNSA. The CDR3 sequence is 18 residues long. With V trimmed by 1 base and J by 0 bases, 7 bases remained unmatched. CDR3 DNA: TGTGCCAGCAGCTTAGGTGGGACAGGGTCCTATAGCAATCAGCCCCAGCATTTT. Translating it yields CASSLGGTGSYSNQPQHF.

The rearrangement joins TRBV28 to TRBJ2-3, with D perhaps matching TRBD1 (6 bases). Trimming left V 4 bases short and J 2 bases short, with 16 bases between. The CDR3 runs 16 residues. Germline lookup yields CDR1 MDHEN and CDR2 SYDVKM. DNA for the CDR3: TGTGCCAGCAGTTCCGAGGACAGTATCTACACAGATACGCAGTATTTT. This encodes CASSSEDSIYTDTQYF.

This clonotype was counted ten times or more. The genes are TRBV3-1 and TRBJ2-3, with TRBD2 identical over 12 bases. Trimming removed 3 bases from V and 5 bases from J; junction bases left unmatched: 6. Germline CDR1 is LGHDT and CDR2 is YNNKEL (reference sequence). The CDR3 totals 16 residues. Here the CDR3 reads CASSQLAGGPVDTQYF. The CDR3 coding sequence is TGTGCCAGCAGCCAGCTAGCGGGAGGGCCTGTAGATACGCAGTATTTT.

This clonotype was seen many times. The gene calls are TRBV28 and TRBJ2-5; unclear D gene. This CDR3 has 13 amino acids. Trimming took 3 bases from V and 6 from J, leaving 11 bases between them. Looked up from germline, CDR1 is MDHEN and CDR2 is SYDVKM. CDR3 amino acids: CASSFVGTKTQYF. As DNA, the CDR3 is TGTGCCAGCAGTTTCGTGGGAACAAAGACCCAGTACTTC.

CDR3 loop: CASSQPGQSANTGELFF. The CDR3 DNA follows: TGTGCCAGCAGCCAACCCGGACAGAGTGCGAACACCGGGGAGCTGTTTTTT. J is TRBJ2-2 and V is TRBV3-1, with D tentatively TRBD1 (6 bases). Trimming took off 2 bases at V and 0 bases at J, with 13 bases between the two ends. The length of the CDR3 is 17 residues. Germline V gene data show CDR1 as LGHDT and CDR2 as YNNKEL (reference sequence).

The sample holds a few counts of this clonotype. The chain uses TRBV20-1 and TRBJ2-5; 10 bases are shared with TRBD2. The V gene end was trimmed by 3 bases and the J gene end by 5 bases; junction bases not matched to a gene: 6. The germline V gene encodes CDR1 DFQATT and CDR2 SNEGSKA (reference sequence). The CDR3 sequence is 14 residues long. The CDR3 region has the DNA TGCAGTGCTAGGGTAGCGGGGGGATTGGAGACCCAGTACTTC. Its protein is CSARVAGGLETQYF.

This clonotype appeared a few times. This chain joins TRBV24-1 and TRBJ2-5, with TRBD2 matching over 7 bases. The germline CDR1 and CDR2 sequences are KGHDR and SFDVKD. Trimming removed 4 bases from V and 4 bases from J; junction bases left unmatched: 17. The CDR3 consists of 18 residues. The CDR3 protein is CATSDPGLGFAEIETQYF. The CDR3 nucleotides read TGTGCCACCAGTGACCCAGGACTAGGATTCGCCGAAATAGAGACCCAGTACTTC.

The chain couples TRBV10-3 to TRBJ2-2; 13 bases fit TRBD2. From germline, CDR1 is ENHRY and CDR2 SYGVKD. V trimming: 6 bases; J trimming: 0 bases; junction bases outside the gene matches: 7. CDR3 length equals 18 residues. As DNA, the CDR3 is TGTGCCATCAGCGGGACTAGCGGGACCGCCGCGAACACCGGGGAGCTGTTTTTT. Its protein is CAISGTSGTAANTGELFF.